This entry lists 25 T cell receptor beta chains sequenced from one sample in a study of T cell changes during pregnancy in multiple sclerosis (dated by TCRdb to between 2018 and 2021). Library preparation was by the immunoSEQ multiplex PCR assay. Sourced from immuneACCESS, this table was stored by TCRdb with only in-frame sequences that have V and J called. A share of the clones is absent; for the studies checked, an unresolved V gene accounts for under half, and the remainder has no known explanation. Within this sample are some 97,000 clones, with almost 95% of them counted one time only. Approximately 1% of the sample is taken by the ten largest. Sequenced material: peripheral blood, taken before pregnancy. The receptors come from a female donor with multiple sclerosis, enrolled in a pregnancy study.

The chain couples TRBV5-1 to TRBJ2-1; 14 bases agree with TRBD2. Germline loops: CDR1 SGHRS, CDR2 YFSETQ. V was clipped by 0 bases and J by 12 bases; unmatched bases: 8. CDR3 length equals 16 residues. The DNA for the CDR3 is TGCGCCAGCAGCTTGGCCGGGACTAGCGGGGGCCACGCGCAGTTCTTC. It yields the protein CASSLAGTSGGHAQFF.

The chain uses TRBV6-5 and TRBJ1-2; no clear D. The V gene's germline CDR1 is MNHEY and CDR2 SVGAGI. Trimming left V 0 bases short and J 0 bases short, with 8 bases between. The CDR3 extends over 15 amino acids. The CDR3 is CASSYSSAANYGYTF. The DNA of the CDR3 is TGTGCCAGCAGTTACTCCTCGGCGGCTAACTATGGCTACACCTTC.

CDR3 in DNA: TGTGCCAGTAGTAGAGGACAGAGTTGGCGGTCCACTGAAGCTTTCTTT. Residues: CASSRGQSWRSTEAFF. This sequence joins TRBV19 and TRBJ1-1, with D perhaps TRBD1 (6 bases). Between the trimmed V and J ends, which lost 4 bases and 4 bases, there was a span of 19 bases. This CDR3 contains 16 residues. CDR1 LNHDA and CDR2 SQIVND come from the germline V gene (reference sequence).

The rearrangement uses TRBV7-3 and TRBJ2-1; TRBD2 matches 15 bases. The CDR3 contains 21 residues. CDR1 is SGHTA, CDR2 FQGTGA, per germline. Trimming cost V 10 bases and J 2 bases; bases outside gene matches: 21. The CDR3 sequence: CANYHLLPGLAGGWTYNEQFF. CDR3 nucleotide sequence: TGTGCCAATTACCACCTTCTTCCGGGACTAGCGGGAGGTTGGACCTACAATGAGCAGTTCTTC.

The chain recombines TRBV28 with TRBJ2-7; 11 bases fit TRBD1. Germline assignment: CDR1 MDHEN and CDR2 SYDVKM. The junction had 18 bases not matched to a gene; V was cut back by 8 bases and J by 9 bases. The CDR3 runs 16 residues. The CDR3 DNA is TGTGCCAGCGAGGCCCGGAGGACAGGGGGCATGTGGGCGCAGTACTTC. Its protein is CASEARRTGGMWAQYF.

The chain is built from TRBV14 and TRBJ2-7; 14 bases map to TRBD2. The trim removed 2 bases at V and 5 bases at J, leaving 8 bases unmatched. This CDR3 region has 17 residues. Germline CDR1 and CDR2: SGHDN and FVKESK. The CDR3 DNA follows: TGTGCCAGCAGCCAAATGGGACTAGCGGGAGCTCCCAACGAGCAGTACTTC. It translates to CASSQMGLAGAPNEQYF.

The chain joins TRBV5-1 to TRBJ1-4, with D possibly matching TRBD1 (5 bases). The CDR3 spans 15 residues. CDR1 is SGHRS, CDR2 YFSETQ, per germline. V lost 0 bases and J 2 bases, leaving 8 bases between the germline ends. CDR3 nucleotides: TGCGCCAGCAGCTTGGGTGGGGCGACTAATGAAAAACTGTTTTTT. It is translated as CASSLGGATNEKLFF.

This chain connects TRBV9 to TRBJ2-3, with 10 bases that match TRBD2. The CDR3 contains 17 residues. V shed 0 bases and J 0 bases; nucleotides not matched to a gene: 4. Per the germline V gene, CDR1 is SGDLS and CDR2 is YYNGEE. CDR3 DNA: TGTGCCAGCAGCGTAGGACTAGCGGGTTCTAGCACAGATACGCAGTATTTT. Translation gives CASSVGLAGSSTDTQYF.

To note about this clone: Other DNA sequences in this specimen translate into the identical CDR3. The chain has TRBV27 and TRBJ2-7, with TRBD1 identical over 7 bases. Trimming cost V 5 bases and J 2 bases; bases outside gene matches: 3. The germline CDR1 and CDR2 sequences are MNHEY and SMNVEV (reference sequence). The CDR3 is made up of 13 amino acids. CDR3 coding DNA: TGTGCCAGCAGTCGGGACAGCACCTACGAGCAGTACTTC. Amino acids: CASSRDSTYEQYF.

This clone showed up just once. CDR3 region: CASGLDGTGGNTEAFF. In DNA form, the CDR3 reads TGTGCTAGTGGTTTGGACGGGACAGGCGGGAACACTGAAGCTTTCTTT. This chain connects TRBV12-5 to TRBJ1-1, with 8 bases identical to TRBD1. This CDR3 contains 16 residues. Germline lookup yields CDR1 LGHNT and CDR2 FRNRAP. With 1 base clipped from V and 1 base from J, the junction kept 5 bases outside the gene matches.

J is TRBJ2-7 and V is TRBV7-6, with D possibly being TRBD2 (6 bases). The CDR3 contains 13 residues. V shed 0 bases and J shed 11 bases, with 14 bases lying between them. The germline V gene encodes CDR1 SGHVS and CDR2 FNYEAQ. CDR3 protein: CASSLAAGRGEYF. As DNA, the CDR3 is TGTGCCAGCAGCTTAGCTGCGGGGCGCGGGGAGTACTTC.

J is TRBJ2-2 and V is TRBV18; unclear D gene. Trimming stripped 2 bases from V and 3 bases from J, with 10 bases between. The CDR3 sequence is 15 residues long. Per germline, CDR1 KGHSH and CDR2 LQKENI. This CDR3 reads CASSPKRTDTGELFF. The CDR3 region has the DNA TGTGCCAGCTCACCAAAACGAACAGACACCGGGGAGCTGTTTTTT.

The chain couples TRBV6-1 to TRBJ2-1, with a possible D match to TRBD2 (5 bases). The germline CDR1 and CDR2 sequences are MNHNS and SASEGT. The CDR3 sequence is 15 residues long. Trimming shortened V by 5 bases and J by 4 bases, and 15 bases separated the two germline ends. The CDR3 DNA reads TGTGCCAGCAGTTTAACCAGGACTTCTTACAATGAGCAGTTCTTC. It translates to CASSLTRTSYNEQFF.

The V and J genes are TRBV5-4 and TRBJ2-1, with 11 bases that match TRBD2. Trimming removed 5 bases from V and 7 bases from J; junction bases left unmatched: 11. The germline V gene encodes CDR1 SGHNT and CDR2 YYREEE (reference sequence). This CDR3 is built from 16 residues. The CDR3: CASREGLAGGSNEQFF. CDR3 in DNA: TGTGCCAGCAGGGAGGGGCTAGCGGGAGGATCGAATGAGCAGTTCTTC.

The V call is TRBV10-1, the J call TRBJ2-7; 8 positions match TRBD1. CDR1 is WNHNN, CDR2 SYGVQD, per germline (reference sequence). The CDR3 covers 15 residues. With 3 bases clipped from V and 0 bases from J, the junction kept 4 bases outside the gene matches. For the CDR3, the DNA is TGCGCCAGCAGTGAAGGACAGGGCCCCTCCTACGAGCAGTACTTC. It yields the protein CASSEGQGPSYEQYF.

This clone was counted once. V and J are TRBV11-3 and TRBJ2-2; 8 nucleotides match TRBD2. V dropped 5 bases and J dropped 8; count of bases not matched to a gene: 4. The CDR3 has 13 residues. CDR1 and CDR2 (germline): SGHNT, YENEEA. Written as DNA, the CDR3 is TGTGCCAGCAGCCGGGAGCGGGAGGGGGAGCTGTTTTTT. Its translation is CASSREREGELFF. The variable domain in full, with the rest retrieved from reference TRBV11-3 and TRBJ2-2, is EAGVVQSPRYKIIEKKQPVAFWCNPISGHNTLYWYLQNLGQGPELLIRYENEEAVDDSQLPKDRFSAERLKGVDSTLKIQPAELGDSAVYLCASSREREGELFFGEGSRLTVL.

The gene calls are TRBV5-6 and TRBJ1-1, with 8 bases aligning to TRBD1. After removal of 4 bases from V and 11 bases from J, the junction contained 7 bases not matched to a gene. Germline values: CDR1 SGHDT, CDR2 YYEEEE. The CDR3 covers 12 residues. The chain's CDR3 is CASSPRGLRAFF. The CDR3 DNA is TGTGCCAGCAGCCCCAGGGGGCTTAGGGCTTTCTTT.

This chain connects TRBV4-1 to TRBJ1-5, with D possibly TRBD1 on 5 matching bases. Trimming took 3 bases from V and 0 from J, leaving 12 bases between them. The CDR3 loop spans 16 amino acids. Germline V gene data show CDR1 as MGHRA and CDR2 as YSYEKL. The CDR3 sequence: CASSQGGSYSNQPQHF. CDR3 DNA: TGCGCCAGCAGCCAGGGGGGTTCTTATAGCAATCAGCCCCAGCATTTT.

The chain is built from TRBV19 and TRBJ2-3, with a tentative D call TRBD2 (6 bases). This CDR3 comprises 15 residues. V was clipped by 8 bases and J by 1 base, with 16 bases between them. Germline V lookup: CDR1 LNHDA, CDR2 SQIVND (reference sequence). The CDR3 DNA reads TGTGCCAGTTGCCTAGCCGGCGGGGGCACAGATACGCAGTATTTT. Residues: CASCLAGGGTDTQYF.

This clone was recorded only once. This chain joins TRBV27 and TRBJ2-4; D possibly corresponds to TRBD2 (5 bases). Looked up from germline, CDR1 is MNHEY and CDR2 is SMNVEV (reference sequence). Trimming took off 10 bases at V and 15 bases at J, with 19 bases between the two ends. The CDR3 extends over 11 amino acids. CDR3 in amino acids: CATGPVAPWYF. CDR3 DNA sequence: TGTGCCACCGGCCCAGTAGCGCCCTGGTACTTC.

V gene TRBV14 combines with J gene TRBJ2-6; TRBD1 aligns across 7 bases. Unmatched junction bases numbered 16, after V lost 1 base and J lost 1 base. The CDR3 length is 21 residues. Per germline, CDR1 SGHDN and CDR2 FVKESK. CDR3 residues: CASSQGSRQGLPISGANVLTF. DNA of the CDR3: TGTGCCAGCAGCCAAGGCTCGAGACAGGGTCTCCCGATATCTGGGGCCAACGTCCTGACTTTC.

The chain employs TRBV6-4 and TRBJ2-1, with a weak D call TRBD1 (6 bases). Germline assignment: CDR1 MRHNA and CDR2 SNTAGT. V was cut by 5 bases and J by 9 bases, with 14 bases left in between. The CDR3 covers 13 residues. CDR3 nucleotides: TGTGCCAGCAGTAATTTAGGGGGAGTTGAGCAGTTCTTC. This gives the protein CASSNLGGVEQFF.

The rearrangement links TRBV19 to TRBJ2-7, with D tentatively TRBD1 (6 bases). Trimming shortened V by 4 bases and J by 5 bases, and 15 bases separated the two germline ends. The CDR3 has 14 residues. CDR1 is LNHDA, CDR2 SQIVND, per germline (reference sequence). The CDR3 nucleotides read TGTGCCAGTAGTACCTCCCTGGGGGCGAACGAGCAGTACTTC. Translated, it gives CASSTSLGANEQYF.

This rearrangement joins TRBV5-1 to TRBJ2-5; 8 bases agree with TRBD1. Germline CDR1 reads SGHRS; CDR2 reads YFSETQ. The CDR3 contains 17 residues. V lost 3 bases and J lost 3; bases outside the gene matches: 13. The CDR3 sequence is CASSSYGTGRLKETQYF. The CDR3 bases are TGCGCCAGCAGCTCTTACGGGACAGGACGTTTAAAAGAGACCCAGTACTTC.

The gene calls are TRBV15 and TRBJ1-1; no clear D. The CDR3 covers 13 residues. Germline lookup yields CDR1 LNHNV and CDR2 YYDKDF (reference sequence). V lost 3 bases and J 1 base, leaving 6 bases between the germline ends. The CDR3 DNA is TGTGCCACCAGCAGTCCCCAGAACACTGAAGCTTTCTTT. Protein product: CATSSPQNTEAFF.